This T cell receptor (beta chain) was captured by sequencing in a study of CD8 T cells in ankylosing spondylitis. General study results and limits: Reportedly, significant enrichment of disease-linked clones occurred in matched ankylosing spondylitis synovial fluid. Several highly homologous variants made up a TCR beta motif that seemed to typify ankylosing spondylitis blood.

Germline assignment: CDR1 DFQATT and CDR2 SNEGSKA (reference sequence). The length of the CDR3 is 12 residues. Quantitative barcoded 5'-RACE was used to prepare TCR beta libraries. TCRdb redid the calling of the 5' RACE reads with MiXCR, one entry per CDR3 protein. The sample lists approximately 150,000 distinct CDR3 sequences; around 42% were seen once. This clonotype was counted a single time. Its antigen is undetermined. The junction does not match germline at one end; this may be a read error. The chain is built from TRBV20-1 and TRBJ2-1; the D gene is possibly TRBD2 (5 bases). The sequenced sample consisted of synovial fluid, either unsorted or a sorted T cell fraction (not recorded which). This TCR was sampled from a male donor with ankylosing spondylitis. CDR3 in DNA: TGCAGTGCTAGCCCACTCGGAGCGGAACTGATCTTC. It translates to CSASPLGAELIF.